These 14 T cell receptor beta chains originate from one sample sequenced in a study of cytomegalovirus exposure and HLA in healthy donors. The PCR used 60 Vbeta and 13 Jbeta primers. The data were produced by immunoSEQ multiplex PCR, yet TCRdb's version contains in-frame clones alone and is incomplete. The top ten hold 2.5% to 3.5% of the sample, which has under 200,000 clones, around 68% seen once. The sequencing sample was made of PBMCs. These receptors originate from a woman aged 40 to 55 in good health and CMV-seropositive.

CDR3 DNA: TGTGCCAGCAGTATGGGGGGGGGATCGAACACTGAAGCTTTCTTT. Its protein is CASSMGGGSNTEAFF. V usage is TRBV9 and J usage is TRBJ1-1, with a possible D match to TRBD1 (5 bases). Germline values: CDR1 SGDLS, CDR2 YYNGEE. The V gene lost 5 bases and the J gene lost 1 base, with 15 bases spanning the gap. This CDR3 spans 15 amino acids.

The chain combines TRBV4-3 with TRBJ2-7; TRBD2 matches at 8 bases. Germline V gives CDR1 LGHNA, CDR2 YSLEER. The J segment lost 5 bases and the V segment lost 1 base, leaving 10 bases of the junction unmatched. This CDR3 region has 16 residues. CDR3 protein: CASSQGPAGVRDEQYF. The CDR3 bases are TGCGCCAGCAGCCAAGGGCCAGCGGGAGTTCGGGACGAGCAGTACTTC.

The gene calls are TRBV5-4 and TRBJ2-1; D is possibly TRBD2 (5 bases). Germline-derived CDR1 and CDR2 are SGHNT and YYREEE (reference sequence). V lost 4 bases and J 5 bases, leaving 10 bases between the germline ends. The CDR3 runs to 13 residues. The CDR3 DNA is TGTGCCAGCAGCCAGACTACAGACAATGAGCAGTTCTTC. It translates to CASSQTTDNEQFF.

The genes are TRBV28 and TRBJ1-2, with 9 positions matching TRBD1. The CDR3 spans 16 residues. Germline V CDR1 and CDR2: MDHEN, SYDVKM. Trimming at V came to 6 bases and at J to 4 bases, leaving 12 bases not matched to a gene. In nucleotides, the CDR3 is TGTGCCAGCAGGGGACAGGGAACCCTCCTAGGCTATGGCTACACCTTC. Its protein product is CASRGQGTLLGYGYTF.

This sequence joins TRBV5-6 and TRBJ2-5; D might be TRBD1 (6 bases). The DNA matches TRBJ2-7 better at its end, which makes the J call doubtful. This CDR3 is built from 14 residues. Germline CDR1 is SGHDT and CDR2 is YYEEEE. The CDR3 sequence is CASSLAGTPYEQYF. DNA for the CDR3: TGTGCCAGCAGCTTAGCCGGGACACCCTACGAGCAGTACTTC.

The rearrangement uses TRBV10-3 and TRBJ2-7; 7 bases line up with TRBD2. The V segment lost 11 bases and the J segment 10 bases; nucleotides outside the gene matches: 20. The CDR3 has 14 residues. CDR1 ENHRY and CDR2 SYGVKD come from the germline V gene. Written as DNA, the CDR3 is TGTGCCGCGAAGGGAGGGTCTCTTTATCCGAGCCAGTACTTC. Its protein is CAAKGGSLYPSQYF.

The chain carries TRBV6-1 and TRBJ2-1, with D tentatively TRBD2 (5 bases). CDR3 length: 15 amino acids. V gave up 3 bases and J gave up 0 bases, with 9 bases separating them. Germline V gene lookup returns CDR1 MNHNS and CDR2 SASEGT. The CDR3 protein is CASSELGSSYNEQFF. DNA of the CDR3: TGTGCCAGCAGTGAGCTGGGGAGCTCCTACAATGAGCAGTTCTTC.

The chain employs TRBV28 and TRBJ1-1, with D uncertain. Germline values: CDR1 MDHEN, CDR2 SYDVKM. The CDR3 runs 14 residues. V lost 5 bases and J 10 bases, leaving 20 bases between the germline ends. For the CDR3, the DNA is TGTGCCAGCAGTCCCCTGAGGGTACCCTGTGGAGCTTTCTTT. It yields the protein CASSPLRVPCGAFF. Drawing the rest from reference TRBV28 and TRBJ1-1, the complete variable domain is DVKVTQSSRYLVKRTGEKVFLECVQDMDHENMFWYRQDPGLGLRLIYFSYDVKMKEKGDIPEGYSVSREKKERFSLILESASTNQTSMYLCASSPLRVPCGAFFGQGTRLTVV.

V and J are TRBV5-1 and TRBJ2-5, with 7 bases fitting TRBD1. V trimming: 3 bases; J trimming: 3 bases; junction bases outside the gene matches: 2. In germline, CDR1 is SGHRS, CDR2 YFSETQ. There are 13 residues in the CDR3. CDR3: CASSSGTEETQYF. In DNA, the CDR3 is TGCGCCAGCAGCTCCGGGACAGAAGAGACCCAGTACTTC.

A single count supports this clone. One end of the junction is discordant with germline, which a read error may explain. The chain links TRBV7-7 to TRBJ2-3; the match to TRBD1 covers 7 bases. CDR1 SSHAT and CDR2 FNYEAQ come from the germline V gene (reference sequence). The CDR3 is 13 residues long. CDR3 sequence: CASSLTGQDTQYF. CDR3 sequence (DNA): TGTGCTAGCAGCCTGACAGGGCAAGATACGCAGTATTTT.

The chain joins TRBV5-1 to TRBJ2-2; 16 bases align to TRBD2. V shed 5 bases and J 2 bases; nucleotides not matched to a gene: 3. Germline-derived CDR1 and CDR2 are SGHRS and YFSETQ. This CDR3 has 17 residues. This CDR3 is CASRGTSGGANTGELFF. As DNA, the CDR3 is TGCGCCAGCAGGGGGACTAGCGGGGGGGCCAACACCGGGGAGCTGTTTTTT.

DNA of the CDR3: TGTGCCAGCAGACCTTCCGGCCGGGTAGCGGGGGGGACTTATGATCCAGATACGCAGTATTTT. It translates to CASRPSGRVAGGTYDPDTQYF. J is TRBJ2-3 and V is TRBV2, with 11 nucleotides matching TRBD2. Per the germline V gene, CDR1 is SNHLY and CDR2 is FYNNEI. Germline trimming cut 6 bases from V and 4 bases from J; bases unmatched to any gene: 24. The CDR3 runs 21 residues.

The chain carries TRBV25-1 and TRBJ2-7, with a tentative D call TRBD2 (5 bases). The V end lost 4 bases, the J end lost 4 bases, and 8 bases lay between the germline ends. This CDR3 has 12 amino acids. Germline loops: CDR1 MGHDK, CDR2 SYGVNS. The CDR3 DNA reads TGTGCCAGCAGTGTACTAGGGTACGAGCAGTACTTC. It yields the protein CASSVLGYEQYF.

For this clone: Germline and junction disagree at one end, which may indicate a read error. The chain employs TRBV7-7 and TRBJ1-2, with 7 nucleotides matching TRBD1. Germline assignment: CDR1 SSHAT and CDR2 FNYEAQ (reference sequence). The CDR3 loop spans 15 amino acids. The CDR3 here is CASTSWDSLNYGYTF. The CDR3 region has the DNA TGTGCTAGCACCTCATGGGACAGTCTGAACTATGGCTACACCTTC.